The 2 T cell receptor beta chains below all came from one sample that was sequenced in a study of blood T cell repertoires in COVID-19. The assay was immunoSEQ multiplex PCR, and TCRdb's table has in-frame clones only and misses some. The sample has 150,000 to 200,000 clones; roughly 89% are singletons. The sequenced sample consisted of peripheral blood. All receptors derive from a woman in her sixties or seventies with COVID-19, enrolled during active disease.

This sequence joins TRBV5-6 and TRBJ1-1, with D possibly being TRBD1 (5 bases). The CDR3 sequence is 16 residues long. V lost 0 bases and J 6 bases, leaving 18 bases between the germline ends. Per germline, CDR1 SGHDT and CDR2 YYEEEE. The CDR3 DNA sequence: TGTGCCAGCAGCTTGGGATCGGGTCAGGGTGTCCCTGAAGCTTTCTTT. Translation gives CASSLGSGQGVPEAFF.

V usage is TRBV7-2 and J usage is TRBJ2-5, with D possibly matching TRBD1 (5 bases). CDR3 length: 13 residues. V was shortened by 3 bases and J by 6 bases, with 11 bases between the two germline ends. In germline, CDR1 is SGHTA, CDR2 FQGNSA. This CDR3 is CASSFGAGKTQYF. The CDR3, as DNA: TGTGCCAGCAGCTTTGGGGCTGGAAAGACCCAGTACTTC. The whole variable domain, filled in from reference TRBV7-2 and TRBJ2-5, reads GAGVSQSPSNKVTEKGKDVELRCDPISGHTALYWYRQSLGQGLEFLIYFQGNSAPDKSGLPSDRFSAERTGGSVSTLTIQRTQQEDSAVYLCASSFGAGKTQYFGPGTRLLVL.